A selection of T cell receptor beta chains follows, all from one sample in a study of CD8+CD57+ T cells in acquired aplastic anemia. TCRdb independently ran MiXCR on the reads; one entry per CDR3 protein. The data contain 160,000 or so distinct CDR3 sequences, 70% to 80% of them singletons. The sequencing sample was made of sorted CD4+, CD8+, or CD8+CD57+ T cells (not recorded which) from PBMCs. Source of these receptors: a human donor with aplastic anemia. Both conserved end residues are part of each CDR3. The D gene is left open where the match is weak. Size tells how often a clone was seen (once, few, many) or the class of an expanded clone, and some rows leave it out.

j_call | clone_size | d_call | v_call | cdr3_nt | cdr3_aa
TRBJ1-4 | - | - | TRBV7-2 | TGTGCCAGCAGCAACCGCAGGGCGTCTAATGAAAAACTGTTTTTT | CASSNRRASNEKLFF
TRBJ1-6 | - | TRBD1 | TRBV13 | TGTGCCAGCAGCCAAGGACAGGGGAGTTCACCCCTCCACTTT | CASSQGQGSSPLHF
TRBJ1-6 | - | - | TRBV6-5 | TGTGCCAGCAGTTACTCGACCACAGGGCTCGGTTCACCCCTCCACTTT | CASSYSTTGLGSPLHF
TRBJ2-5 | - | - | TRBV24-1 | TGTGCCACCAGTGGAGTTACGGGAAGGTCCCAGGGGGGTACCCAAGAGACCCAGTACTTC | CATSGVTGRSQGGTQETQYF
TRBJ2-5 | - | TRBD2 | TRBV7-2 | TGTGCCAGCAGCTTAGAACCAGCGGGAGGAGAGACCCAGTACTTC | CASSLEPAGGETQYF
TRBJ2-5 | - | - | TRBV29-1 | TGCAGCGTCCAGGGCCAAGAGACCCAGTACTTC | CSVQGQETQYF
TRBJ1-2 | - | TRBD1 | TRBV10-1 | TGCGCCAGCAGTTTAGGGGGCCTGGCTAACTATGGCTACACCTTC | CASSLGGLANYGYTF
TRBJ1-1 | - | TRBD1 | TRBV5-1 | TGCGCCAGCAGCCTGACCGGGACAGGGGTCACTGAAGCTTTCTTT | CASSLTGTGVTEAFF
TRBJ2-3 | - | TRBD2 | TRBV12-3/TRBV12-4 | TGTGCCAGCAACCTAGCGGGGGGGCGGACAGATACGCAGTATTTT | CASNLAGGRTDTQYF
TRBJ2-5 | - | - | TRBV24-1 | TGTGCCACCGCCCACGGCGGGTACCGGGCCCAGTACTTC | CATAHGGYRAQYF
TRBJ1-1 | - | - | TRBV19 | TGTGCCAGTAGTATGCTTACAGGGTTGAACACTGAAGCTTTCTTT | CASSMLTGLNTEAFF
TRBJ2-3 | - | TRBD1 | TRBV7-9 | TGTGCCAGCAGTCCGCTACCGGGACAGACGCGGACAGATACGCAGTATTTT | CASSPLPGQTRTDTQYF
TRBJ2-7 | once | - | TRBV24-1 | TGTGCCACCAGTGAGGCGACGGGGGTTGGGGGCTACGAGCAGTACTTC | CATSEATGVGGYEQYF
TRBJ2-2 | - | - | TRBV7-2 | TGTGCCAGCAGCTTGGGGGTTTCCGGGGAGCTGTTTTTT | CASSLGVSGELFF
TRBJ2-1 | - | TRBD1 | TRBV24-1 | TGTGCCACCAGTGCGCCGGGACAGGAGACCTACAATGAGCAGTTCTTC | CATSAPGQETYNEQFF
TRBJ2-2 | - | TRBD1 | TRBV24-1 | TGTGCCACCAGTGACCGGACAGGGGCGAACACCGGGGAGCTGTTTTTT | CATSDRTGANTGELFF
TRBJ2-1 | - | TRBD1 | TRBV29-1 | TGCAGCGTGAGACAGGGAATATGGGAGCAGTTCTTC | CSVRQGIWEQFF
TRBJ1-5 | few | - | TRBV29-1 | TGCAGCGTATCGGAGGGGACCAATCAGCCCCAGCATTTT | CSVSEGTNQPQHF
TRBJ1-6 | once | - | TRBV4-1 | TGCGCCAGCAGCTCAAGGATGGGCGAGGATAATTCACCCCTCCACTTT | CASSSRMGEDNSPLHF
TRBJ2-7 | once | TRBD1 | TRBV7-9 | TGTGCCAGCAGTACCGGCGAGACAGGGGCCTACGAGCAGTACTTC | CASSTGETGAYEQYF
TRBJ2-7 | - | - | TRBV5-5 | TGTGCCAGCAGTTATGACAGGTCGGTCTACGAGCAGTACTTC | CASSYDRSVYEQYF
TRBJ2-7 | - | TRBD1 | TRBV5-6 | TGTGCCAGCAGCCGACAGGGTTCCGAGCAGTACTTC | CASSRQGSEQYF
TRBJ2-5 | - | TRBD2 | TRBV29-1 | TGCAGCGTTGAAGGGACTAGCGACGCCCAAGAGACCCAGTACTTC | CSVEGTSDAQETQYF